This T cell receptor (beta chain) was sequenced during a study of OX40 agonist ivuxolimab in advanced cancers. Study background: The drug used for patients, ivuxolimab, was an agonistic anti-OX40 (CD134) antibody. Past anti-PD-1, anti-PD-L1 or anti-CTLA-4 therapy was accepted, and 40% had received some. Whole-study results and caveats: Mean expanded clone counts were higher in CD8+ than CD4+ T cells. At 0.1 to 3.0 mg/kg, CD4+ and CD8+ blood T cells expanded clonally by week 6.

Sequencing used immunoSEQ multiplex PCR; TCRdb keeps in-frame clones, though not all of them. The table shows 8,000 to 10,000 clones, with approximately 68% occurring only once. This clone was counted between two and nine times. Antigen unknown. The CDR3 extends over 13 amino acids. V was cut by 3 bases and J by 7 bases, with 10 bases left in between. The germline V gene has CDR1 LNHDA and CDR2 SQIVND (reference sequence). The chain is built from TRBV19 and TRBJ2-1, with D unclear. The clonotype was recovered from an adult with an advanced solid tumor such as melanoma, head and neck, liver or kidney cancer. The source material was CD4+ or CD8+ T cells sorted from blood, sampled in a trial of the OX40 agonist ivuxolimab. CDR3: CASSITLKNEQFF. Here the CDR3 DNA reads TGTGCCAGTAGTATCACCCTAAAAAATGAGCAGTTCTTC.